Shown below are 18 T cell receptor beta chains from a single sample sequenced in a study of CD8 T cells in ankylosing spondylitis. Findings and limits, study-wide: Among TCR beta sequences, a motif of roughly 8 highly homologous variants appeared characteristic of ankylosing spondylitis blood.

TCRdb itself ran the 5' RACE reads through MiXCR, one entry per CDR3 protein. The data hold more than 400,000 distinct CDR3 sequences, with roughly 5.3% observed a single time. For these receptors, no antigen is known. The sample comprised blood, either unsorted or a sorted T cell fraction (not recorded which). These receptor sequences come from a male donor with ankylosing spondylitis.

The table lists this clonotype with many counts. The V call is TRBV5-1, the J call TRBJ1-2, with a tentative D call TRBD1 (5 bases). Germline V CDR1 and CDR2: SGHRS, YFSETQ. The CDR3 contains 15 residues. V lost 0 bases and J lost 8, with 17 bases in between. CDR3 region: CASSLEGSRWSGYTF. CDR3 bases: TGCGCCAGCAGCTTGGAGGGGAGTAGGTGGTCCGGCTACACCTTC. The whole variable domain, remainder taken from reference TRBV5-1 and TRBJ1-2, is KAGVTQTPRYLIKTRGQQVTLSCSPISGHRSVSWYQQTPGQGLQFLFEYFSETQRNKGNFPGRFSGRQFSNSRSEMNVSTLELGDSALYLCASSLEGSRWSGYTFGSGTRLTVV.

This clonotype was recorded many times. J is TRBJ2-1 and V is TRBV20-1; D might be TRBD2 (6 bases). V shed 6 bases and J shed 4 bases, with 10 bases lying between them. This CDR3 is 12 amino acids long. Germline V gives CDR1 DFQATT, CDR2 SNEGSKA (reference sequence). The CDR3 is CSARDWYNEQFF. DNA of the CDR3: TGCAGTGCCCGGGACTGGTACAATGAGCAGTTCTTC.

The V call is TRBV5-1, the J call TRBJ2-3; 8 bases agree with TRBD2. Germline CDR1 is SGHRS and CDR2 is YFSETQ. This CDR3 has 16 residues. Germline trimming cut 2 bases from V and 0 bases from J; bases unmatched to any gene: 5. CDR3 DNA sequence: TGCGCCAGCAGCTTACCTAGCGGGCGTAGCACAGATACGCAGTATTTT. Its translation is CASSLPSGRSTDTQYF.

This clonotype turned up a few times. As DNA, the CDR3 is TGTGCCAGCCCCCCAACCGGCGGCGGGGACACAGATACGCAGTATTTT. This codes for CASPPTGGGDTDTQYF. The J gene is TRBJ2-3, the V gene TRBV2; D might be TRBD2 (6 bases). Germline CDR1 SNHLY, CDR2 FYNNEI. Trimming left V 8 bases short and J 2 bases short, with 20 bases between. The CDR3 extends over 16 amino acids. Using reference TRBV2 and TRBJ2-3 for the parts outside the CDR3, the full variable domain is EPEVTQTPSHQVTQMGQEVILRCVPISNHLYFYWYRQILGQKVEFLVSFYNNEISEKSEIFDDQFSVERPDGSNFTLKIRSTKLEDSAMYFCASPPTGGGDTDTQYFGPGTRLTVL.

The chain joins TRBV7-2 to TRBJ2-2; unclear D gene. CDR3 length equals 13 residues. Trimming took 1 base from V and 3 from J, leaving 3 bases between them. Per the germline V gene, CDR1 is SGHTA and CDR2 is FQGNSA. CDR3 coding DNA: TGTGCCAGCAGCTTAGATTACACCGGGGAGCTGTTTTTT. Its translation is CASSLDYTGELFF.

In this sample, this clonotype turned up many times. The chain uses TRBV5-1 and TRBJ1-1; D gene uncertain. CDR3 length: 13 amino acids. CDR1 and CDR2 (germline): SGHRS, YFSETQ. V lost 3 bases and J lost 3, with 9 bases in between. This CDR3 is CASSWWLDTEAFF. The CDR3 DNA is TGCGCCAGCAGCTGGTGGTTGGACACTGAAGCTTTCTTT.

For the CDR3, the DNA is TGTGCCAGCAGCTTAGCGTCAAGGGCCAGGGGGCTCGAGACCCAGTACTTC. It specifies CASSLASRARGLETQYF. V and J are TRBV7-8 and TRBJ2-5, with TRBD1 matching 8 bases. V shed 0 bases and J 5 bases; nucleotides not matched to a gene: 11. CDR3 length: 17 amino acids. The germline V gene has CDR1 SGHVS and CDR2 FQNEAQ.

Ten or more counts support this clonotype. This CDR3 is CATSRGLETQYF. CDR3 in DNA: TGTGCCACCAGCAGAGGATTGGAGACCCAGTACTTC. J is TRBJ2-5 and V is TRBV15, with D hard to call. Germline V lookup: CDR1 LNHNV, CDR2 YYDKDF (reference sequence). The V and J ends lost 1 base and 5 bases respectively, with 5 bases between them. The CDR3 consists of 12 residues. Variable domain in full (rest from reference TRBV15 and TRBJ2-5): DAMVIQNPRYQVTQFGKPVTLSCSQTLNHNVMYWYQQKSSQAPKLLFHYYDKDFNNEADTPDNFQSRRPNTSFCFLDIRSPGLGDTAMYLCATSRGLETQYFGPGTRLLVL.

This clonotype showed up many times. V usage is TRBV4-2 and J usage is TRBJ2-1, with D maybe TRBD2 (5 bases). The CDR3 sequence is 16 residues long. Germline CDR1 and CDR2: LGHNA and YNFKEQ. With 0 bases removed from V and 4 bases from J, the gap between germline ends came to 13 bases. CDR3 DNA sequence: TGTGCCAGCAGCCAAGATGAAAGAGGGAGTTACAATGAGCAGTTCTTC. Encoded protein: CASSQDERGSYNEQFF.

At least ten counts were recorded for this clonotype. The rearrangement joins TRBV20-1 to TRBJ1-5, with no clear D. This CDR3 has 13 amino acids. The germline V gene has CDR1 DFQATT and CDR2 SNEGSKA (reference sequence). The V end was cut by 0 bases, the J end by 6 bases, with 9 bases between. CDR3 DNA sequence: TGCAGTGCTAGAGAAGTGGGTCTTCAGCCCCAGCATTTT. Its protein is CSAREVGLQPQHF.

This clonotype occurred many times. This rearrangement joins TRBV24-1 to TRBJ1-4, with 8 positions matching TRBD1. The CDR3 is 14 amino acids. Trimming removed 6 bases from V and 5 bases from J; junction bases left unmatched: 4. CDR1 is KGHDR and CDR2 is SFDVKD in the germline V gene. CDR3 in amino acids: CATSSGGSNEKLFF. The CDR3 DNA is TGTGCCACCAGTTCAGGGGGCTCGAATGAAAAACTGTTTTTT.

This clonotype has at least ten counts. The rearrangement uses TRBV5-1 and TRBJ2-1, with 9 bases aligning to TRBD2. The junction had 12 bases not matched to a gene; V was cut back by 6 bases and J by 8 bases. Germline CDR1 reads SGHRS; CDR2 reads YFSETQ. The CDR3 is 15 amino acids. In DNA, the CDR3 is TGCGCCAGCACCTCGGGGGCGGGAGGGGCGTATGAGCAGTTCTTC. Translation gives CASTSGAGGAYEQFF.

This clonotype appeared many times. The gene calls are TRBV20-1 and TRBJ1-5; 7 bases line up with TRBD1. The CDR3 covers 14 residues. Trimming at V came to 5 bases and at J to 4 bases, leaving 8 bases not matched to a gene. Germline V lookup: CDR1 DFQATT, CDR2 SNEGSKA (reference sequence). The CDR3 region has the DNA TGCAGTGCTTCTAGACCAGGGGGAAATCAGCCCCAGCATTTT. Encoded protein: CSASRPGGNQPQHF.

This clonotype was recorded many times. The chain carries TRBV27 and TRBJ2-7; 11 bases are shared with TRBD2. The CDR3 has 17 residues. From germline, CDR1 is MNHEY and CDR2 SMNVEV (reference sequence). Trimming at V came to 4 bases and at J to 7 bases, leaving 15 bases not matched to a gene. DNA of the CDR3: TGTGCCAGCAGTTCCCCAGGAGGTAGCGGGAGGGCGTCAGAGCAGTACTTC. Translating it yields CASSSPGGSGRASEQYF.

This clonotype has only a few counts. The rearrangement joins TRBV4-3 to TRBJ2-7; D is undetermined. Germline V gives CDR1 LGHNA, CDR2 YSLEER. This CDR3 contains 14 residues. Trimming removed 0 bases from V and 2 bases from J, with 8 bases in between. In DNA form, the CDR3 reads TGCGCCAGCAGCCAAGATACGGGTACCTACGAGCAGTACTTC. It translates to CASSQDTGTYEQYF.

This clonotype was counted many times. The V call is TRBV4-2, the J call TRBJ2-1; D is unclear. The CDR3 extends over 12 amino acids. Trimming took off 0 bases at V and 5 bases at J, with 2 bases between the two ends. CDR1 and CDR2 (germline): LGHNA, YNFKEQ. The CDR3 reads CASSQENNEQFF. The CDR3 region has the DNA TGTGCCAGCAGCCAAGAAAACAATGAGCAGTTCTTC.

This clonotype was counted only a few times. The genes are TRBV12-5 and TRBJ2-4; a possible D gene is TRBD2 (6 bases). The V gene's germline CDR1 is LGHNT and CDR2 FRNRAP. The CDR3 extends over 13 amino acids. V was clipped by 2 bases and J by 7 bases, with 9 bases between them. The CDR3 here is CASGLSGGNIQYF. The CDR3 DNA is TGTGCTAGTGGTTTGTCTGGAGGGAACATTCAGTACTTC.

The table lists this clonotype with many counts. The chain recombines TRBV5-1 with TRBJ2-2; D is perhaps TRBD1 (6 bases). CDR1 and CDR2 (germline): SGHRS, YFSETQ. CDR3 length: 14 amino acids. Trimming removed 7 bases at V and 0 bases at J, with 10 bases between. In DNA form, the CDR3 reads TGCGCCAGCGGAGAGGGGGCGAACACCGGGGAGCTGTTTTTT. The encoded protein is CASGEGANTGELFF.